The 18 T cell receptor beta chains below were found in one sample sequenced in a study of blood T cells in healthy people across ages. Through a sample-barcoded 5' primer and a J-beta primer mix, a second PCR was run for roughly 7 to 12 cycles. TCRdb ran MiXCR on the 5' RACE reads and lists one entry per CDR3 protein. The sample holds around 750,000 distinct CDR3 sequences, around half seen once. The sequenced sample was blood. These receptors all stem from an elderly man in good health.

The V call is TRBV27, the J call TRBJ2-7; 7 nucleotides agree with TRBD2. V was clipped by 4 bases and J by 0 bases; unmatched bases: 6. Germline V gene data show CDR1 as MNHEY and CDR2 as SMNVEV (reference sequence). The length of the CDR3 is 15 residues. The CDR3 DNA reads TGTGCCAGCAGTTCAAGAGCGGGACCCTCCTACGAGCAGTACTTC. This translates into CASSSRAGPSYEQYF.

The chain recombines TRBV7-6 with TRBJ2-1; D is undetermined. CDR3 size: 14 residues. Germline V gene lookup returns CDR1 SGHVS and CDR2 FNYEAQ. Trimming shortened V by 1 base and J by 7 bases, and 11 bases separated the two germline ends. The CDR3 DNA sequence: TGTGCCAGCAGCTTAGGGCCCTTTGGGAATGAGCAGTTCTTC. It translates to CASSLGPFGNEQFF.

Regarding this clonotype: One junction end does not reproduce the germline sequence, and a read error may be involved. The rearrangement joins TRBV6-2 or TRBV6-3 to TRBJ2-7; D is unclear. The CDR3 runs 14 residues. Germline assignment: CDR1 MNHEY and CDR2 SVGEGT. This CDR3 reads CASQPGVSSYGQYF. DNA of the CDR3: TGTGCTTCGCAGCCGGGTGTGAGCTCCTACGGGCAGTACTTC.

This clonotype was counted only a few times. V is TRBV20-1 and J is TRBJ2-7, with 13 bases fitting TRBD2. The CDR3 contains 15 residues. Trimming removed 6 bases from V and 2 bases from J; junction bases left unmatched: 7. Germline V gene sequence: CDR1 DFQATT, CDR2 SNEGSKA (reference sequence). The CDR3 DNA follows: TGCAGTGCCGAGGACGGGACTAGCGGGACCTACGAGCAGTACTTC. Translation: CSAEDGTSGTYEQYF.

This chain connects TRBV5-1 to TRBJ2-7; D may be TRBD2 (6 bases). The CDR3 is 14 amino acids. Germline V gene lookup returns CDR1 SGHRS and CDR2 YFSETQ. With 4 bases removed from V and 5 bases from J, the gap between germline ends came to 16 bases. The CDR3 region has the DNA TGCGCCAGCAGCCCAAGGCAGGGAGGAGACGAGCAGTACTTC. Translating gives CASSPRQGGDEQYF.

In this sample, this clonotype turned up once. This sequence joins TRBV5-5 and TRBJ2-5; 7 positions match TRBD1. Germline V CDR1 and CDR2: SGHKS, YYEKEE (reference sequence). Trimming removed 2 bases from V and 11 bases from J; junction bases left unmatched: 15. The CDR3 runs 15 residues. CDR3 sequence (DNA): TGTGCCAGCAGCTTTAGGACGACAGGGCGGAATGAGCAGTACTTC. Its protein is CASSFRTTGRNEQYF.

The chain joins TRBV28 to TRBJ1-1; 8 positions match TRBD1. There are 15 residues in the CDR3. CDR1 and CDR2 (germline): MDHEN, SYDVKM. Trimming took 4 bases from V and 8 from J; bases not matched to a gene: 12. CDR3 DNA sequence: TGTGCCAGCAGTTCCCCGGACAGGGCCAGAACCGAAGCTTTCTTT. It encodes CASSSPDRARTEAFF.

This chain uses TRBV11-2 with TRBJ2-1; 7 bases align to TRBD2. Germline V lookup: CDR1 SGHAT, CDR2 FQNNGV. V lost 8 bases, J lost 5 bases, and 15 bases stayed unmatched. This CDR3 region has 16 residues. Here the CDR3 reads CASLWKGGSRDNEQFF. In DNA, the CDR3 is TGTGCCAGCCTGTGGAAGGGCGGGAGTAGAGACAATGAGCAGTTCTTC.

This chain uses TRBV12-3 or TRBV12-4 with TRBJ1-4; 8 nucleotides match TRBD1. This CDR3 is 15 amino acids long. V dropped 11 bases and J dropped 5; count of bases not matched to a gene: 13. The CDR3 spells CAGTLTGGLNEKLFF. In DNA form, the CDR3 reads TGTGCCGGCACTCTAACAGGGGGACTAAATGAAAAACTGTTTTTT.

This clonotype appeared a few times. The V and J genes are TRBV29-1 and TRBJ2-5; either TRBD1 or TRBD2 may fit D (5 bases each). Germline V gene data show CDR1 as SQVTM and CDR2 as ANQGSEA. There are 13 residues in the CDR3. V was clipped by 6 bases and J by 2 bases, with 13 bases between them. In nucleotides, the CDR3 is TGCAGCGTCGGCCGGGGCCTACAAGAGACCCAGTACTTC. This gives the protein CSVGRGLQETQYF.

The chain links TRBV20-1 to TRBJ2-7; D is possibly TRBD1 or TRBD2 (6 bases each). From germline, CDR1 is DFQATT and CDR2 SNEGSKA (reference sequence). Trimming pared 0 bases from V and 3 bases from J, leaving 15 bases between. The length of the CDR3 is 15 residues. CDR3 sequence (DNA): TGCAGTGCTAGAGATCGGAGGGGGAATGTCTACGAGCAGTACTTC. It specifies CSARDRRGNVYEQYF.

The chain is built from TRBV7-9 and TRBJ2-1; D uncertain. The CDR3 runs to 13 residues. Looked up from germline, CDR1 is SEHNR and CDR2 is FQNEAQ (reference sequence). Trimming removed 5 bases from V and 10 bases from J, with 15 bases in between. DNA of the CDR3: TGTGCCAGCAGCCTAAGATCGCTCGGGGAGCAGTTCTTC. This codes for CASSLRSLGEQFF.

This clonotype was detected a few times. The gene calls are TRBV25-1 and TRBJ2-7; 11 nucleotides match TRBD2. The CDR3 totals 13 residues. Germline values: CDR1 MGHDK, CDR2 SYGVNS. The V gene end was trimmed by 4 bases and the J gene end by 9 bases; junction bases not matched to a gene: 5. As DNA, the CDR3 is TGTGCCAGCAGTGCCGGACTAGCGGGTCGGCAGTACTTC. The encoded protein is CASSAGLAGRQYF.

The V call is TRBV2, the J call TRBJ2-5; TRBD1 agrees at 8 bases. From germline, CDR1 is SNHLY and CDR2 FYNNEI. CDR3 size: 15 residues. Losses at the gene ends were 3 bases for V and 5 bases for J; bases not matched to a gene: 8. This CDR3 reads CASSERTGKSETQYF. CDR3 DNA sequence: TGTGCCAGCAGTGAGAGGACAGGGAAGAGTGAGACCCAGTACTTC. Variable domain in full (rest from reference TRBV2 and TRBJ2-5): EPEVTQTPSHQVTQMGQEVILRCVPISNHLYFYWYRQILGQKVEFLVSFYNNEISEKSEIFDDQFSVERPDGSNFTLKIRSTKLEDSAMYFCASSERTGKSETQYFGPGTRLLVL.

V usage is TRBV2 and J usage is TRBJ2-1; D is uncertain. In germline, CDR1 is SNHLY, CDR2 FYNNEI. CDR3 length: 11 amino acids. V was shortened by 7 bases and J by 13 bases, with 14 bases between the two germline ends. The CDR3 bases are TGTGCCAGCAATAAAGGAATCGCCCAGTTCTTC. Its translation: CASNKGIAQFF.

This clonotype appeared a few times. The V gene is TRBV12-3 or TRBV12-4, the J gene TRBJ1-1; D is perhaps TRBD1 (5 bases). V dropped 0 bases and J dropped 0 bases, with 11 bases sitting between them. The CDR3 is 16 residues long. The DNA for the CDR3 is TGTGCCAGCAGTTTAGCGCCAACAGGAATGAACACTGAAGCTTTCTTT. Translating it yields CASSLAPTGMNTEAFF.

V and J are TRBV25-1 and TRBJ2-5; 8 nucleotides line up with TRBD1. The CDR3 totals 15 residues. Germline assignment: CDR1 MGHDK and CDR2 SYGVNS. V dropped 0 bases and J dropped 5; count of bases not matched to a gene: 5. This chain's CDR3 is CASSEYRTGPETQYF. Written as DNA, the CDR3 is TGTGCCAGCAGTGAATACAGGACAGGGCCCGAGACCCAGTACTTC.

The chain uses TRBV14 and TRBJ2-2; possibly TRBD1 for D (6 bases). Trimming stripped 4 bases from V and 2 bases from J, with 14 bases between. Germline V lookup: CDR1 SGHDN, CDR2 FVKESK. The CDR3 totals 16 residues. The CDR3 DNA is TGTGCCAGCAGCCTTGACAGGACTTTCAACACCGGGGAGCTGTTTTTT. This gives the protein CASSLDRTFNTGELFF.